Given below is one T cell receptor (beta chain) in context. The CDR3 has 17 amino acids. Germline CDR1 reads SGHDN; CDR2 reads FVKESK. V was pared by 0 bases and J by 6 bases, with 10 bases of the junction left unmatched. This sample is part of a study of blood T cell repertoires in COVID-19. Participants spanned ages about 18 to 100 years and resided in some 22 US areas. The method was immunoSEQ multiplex PCR; TCRdb's version includes in-frame clones alone and lacks a portion of them. The table has some 370,000 clones, around 86% seen once; the top ten hold about 4.9%. The receptor was derived from a woman aged 45-59 years who had recovered from COVID-19. The rearrangement links TRBV14 to TRBJ2-2; 7 bases map to TRBD1. Input material: PBMCs or T cells enriched from blood (not recorded which). Written as DNA, the CDR3 is TGTGCCAGCAGCCAAGAAATTACAGGGGCTGGATCCGGGGAGCTGTTTTTT. Its protein is CASSQEITGAGSGELFF.